In its sample, the clone carrying this TCR beta chain was seen a few times. The antigen remains undetermined. Germline is not matched at one junction end, which may reflect a read error. 13 Jbeta primers and 60 Vbeta primers were used for the PCR. Clones were read by immunoSEQ multiplex PCR, and TCRdb kept only the in-frame ones, dropping some. Here the sample spans about 150,000 clones, around 63% being singletons. The sample comes from a study of cytomegalovirus exposure and HLA in healthy donors. Study outcomes and limitations: A link between a missense DCLRE1C variant and TCR beta V- and J-gene trimming emerged from a later analysis.

Germline values: CDR1 LGHNA, CDR2 YNFKEQ. The CDR3 runs to 17 residues. Sample: PBMCs. The genes are TRBV4-2 and TRBJ1-1, with 8 bases matching TRBD1. The TCR originated in a human donor in good health. The CDR3 DNA is TGTGCCAGCAGCAAAGAAGACAGGGGCTGGGTAGGCACTGAAGCTTTCTTT. As protein: CASSKEDRGWVGTEAFF.